Following are 19 T cell receptor beta chains from one sample sequenced in a study of blood T cell repertoires in COVID-19. TCRdb's copy holds only in-frame clones and misses some; the assay was immunoSEQ multiplex PCR. The table includes some 50,000 clones, about 85% detected once. The specimen was PBMCs or T cells enriched from blood (not recorded which). These receptors all come from a woman between 45 and 65 years old who had recovered from COVID-19.

The chain carries TRBV9 and TRBJ2-7; D may be TRBD1 (6 bases). Germline V gene data show CDR1 as SGDLS and CDR2 as YYNGEE. There are 16 residues in the CDR3. The V end lost 0 bases, the J end lost 1 base, and 14 bases lay between the germline ends. CDR3 sequence (DNA): TGTGCCAGCAGCGTAGGGGGGCAGGGGTTTTCCTACGAGCAGTACTTC. Translating it yields CASSVGGQGFSYEQYF.

The chain carries TRBV18 and TRBJ1-5, with 8 bases identical to TRBD1. Germline trimming cut 5 bases from V and 3 bases from J; bases unmatched to any gene: 6. CDR3 size: 15 residues. CDR1 KGHSH and CDR2 LQKENI come from the germline V gene. This CDR3 reads CASSEYRGDNQPQHF. CDR3 bases: TGTGCCAGCTCAGAGTACAGGGGGGACAATCAGCCCCAGCATTTT.

The J gene is TRBJ2-3, the V gene TRBV30; 10 bases agree with TRBD2. The CDR3 extends over 15 amino acids. V lost 3 bases, J lost 6 bases, and 9 bases stayed unmatched. Germline loops: CDR1 GTSNPN, CDR2 SVGIG (reference sequence). The CDR3 loop is CAWRGSGGVFDTQYF. CDR3 nucleotides: TGTGCCTGGAGAGGAAGCGGGGGGGTTTTTGATACGCAGTATTTT.

This rearrangement joins TRBV4-3 to TRBJ2-7, with a tentative D call TRBD1 (5 bases). Germline CDR1 and CDR2: LGHNA and YSLEER. The V end was cut by 3 bases, the J end by 3 bases, with 15 bases between. CDR3 size: 15 residues. The CDR3: CASSQEIAGFYEQYF. The CDR3 DNA is TGCGCCAGCAGCCAGGAAATCGCAGGGTTCTACGAGCAGTACTTC.

The CDR3 reads CASSLDRGNQPQHF. The CDR3 nucleotides read TGTGCCAGCAGCTTAGACAGGGGCAATCAGCCCCAGCATTTT. The V and J genes are TRBV11-2 and TRBJ1-5; D might be TRBD1 (5 bases). This CDR3 has 14 residues. In germline, CDR1 is SGHAT, CDR2 FQNNGV. The V end was cut by 0 bases, the J end by 2 bases, with 5 bases between.

The genes are TRBV5-1 and TRBJ1-5; TRBD1 matches at 10 bases. Trimming cost V 4 bases and J 6 bases; bases outside gene matches: 7. Germline V CDR1 and CDR2: SGHRS, YFSETQ. The CDR3 runs 15 residues. Written as DNA, the CDR3 is TGCGCCAGCAGCCCCGGGACAGGGGCTGTTCAGCCCCAGCATTTT. Protein: CASSPGTGAVQPQHF.

This sequence joins TRBV28 and TRBJ2-7; tentative D call: TRBD1 (6 bases). The V and J ends lost 5 bases and 2 bases respectively, with 10 bases between them. CDR1 and CDR2 (germline): MDHEN, SYDVKM. This CDR3 has 13 amino acids. Here the CDR3 reads CASSLGTPYEQYF. The CDR3, as DNA: TGTGCCAGCAGTCTCGGGACACCCTACGAGCAGTACTTC.

CDR3 in amino acids: CASSQQGGLGNTIYF. The CDR3 DNA follows: TGTGCCAGCAGCCAACAGGGGGGATTAGGAAACACCATATATTTT. J is TRBJ1-3 and V is TRBV13, with 8 positions matching TRBD1. J was trimmed by 4 bases and V by 5 bases; bases with no gene match: 7. This CDR3 is built from 15 residues. CDR1 is PRHDT and CDR2 is FYEKMQ in the germline V gene (reference sequence).

Here the CDR3 reads CASSPPGQAKNIQYF. DNA of the CDR3: TGTGCCAGCTCACCACCAGGACAGGCCAAAAACATTCAGTACTTC. J is TRBJ2-4 and V is TRBV18; TRBD1 might be the D (6 bases). The V gene lost 0 bases and the J gene lost 1 base, with 7 bases spanning the gap. The CDR3 contains 15 residues. Germline CDR1 KGHSH, CDR2 LQKENI.

This clone was observed once. The rearrangement joins TRBV18 to TRBJ1-1; D is ambiguous. The CDR3 sequence is 19 residues long. CDR1 and CDR2 (germline): KGHSH, LQKENI. Trimming removed 1 base from V and 0 bases from J, with 21 bases in between. CDR3 residues: CASSPLQQLRITMNTEAFF. The CDR3 DNA follows: TGTGCCAGCTCACCACTCCAACAGCTTCGAATCACCATGAACACTGAAGCTTTCTTT.

This clone was seen once. The chain couples TRBV7-9 to TRBJ1-4; maybe TRBD1 (5 bases). Germline V gene sequence: CDR1 SEHNR, CDR2 FQNEAQ (reference sequence). The CDR3 spans 15 residues. The germline V and J ends were trimmed by 1 base and 6 bases, with 12 bases remaining between them. DNA of the CDR3: TGTGCCAGCAGCTTAGGAGCCACAGGTGATGAAAAACTGTTTTTT. As protein: CASSLGATGDEKLFF.

In this sample, this clone turned up once. The genes are TRBV27 and TRBJ1-1; TRBD1 aligns across 8 bases. The V and J ends lost 5 bases and 7 bases, in that order; junction bases with no gene match: 6. The CDR3 sequence is 13 residues long. Germline V gives CDR1 MNHEY, CDR2 SMNVEV (reference sequence). CDR3 coding DNA: TGTGCCAGCAGTGGACAGGGATTCGATGAAGCTTTCTTT. It encodes CASSGQGFDEAFF.

A note on this clone: Germline is not matched at one junction end, which may reflect a read error. The chain has TRBV27 and TRBJ1-3, with D unclear. Germline CDR1 and CDR2: MNHEY and SMNVEV (reference sequence). The CDR3 has 11 residues. The CDR3 protein is CASSLEDSGDF. The DNA of the CDR3 is TGTGCCAGCAGTCTGGAAGACTCCGGGGATTTT.

The chain is built from TRBV4-3 and TRBJ2-5, with D perhaps matching TRBD2 (5 bases). This CDR3 spans 14 amino acids. Germline loops: CDR1 LGHNA, CDR2 YSLEER. V was clipped by 0 bases and J by 6 bases, with 11 bases between them. The CDR3 nucleotides read TGCGCCAGCAGCCAAGAGGGGAGCCGGAAGACCCAGTACTTC. This gives the protein CASSQEGSRKTQYF.

CDR3 in amino acids: CASSRERLGQGGAEKLFF. The DNA of the CDR3 is TGTGCCAGCAGTCGAGAACGCCTCGGACAGGGGGGAGCTGAAAAACTGTTTTTT. The chain has TRBV27 and TRBJ1-4, with TRBD1 matching 10 bases. Losses at the gene ends were 5 bases for V and 7 bases for J; bases not matched to a gene: 16. CDR3 size: 18 residues. CDR1 is MNHEY and CDR2 is SMNVEV in the germline V gene (reference sequence).

The rearrangement links TRBV6-5 to TRBJ2-7; no clear D. The CDR3 is made up of 16 amino acids. CDR1 is MNHEY, CDR2 SVGAGI, per germline. V lost 0 bases and J lost 0, with 12 bases in between. The CDR3 here is CASSYSLRDNSYEQYF. The CDR3 region has the DNA TGTGCCAGCAGTTACTCACTTCGAGACAACTCCTACGAGCAGTACTTC.

The chain carries TRBV5-4 and TRBJ2-7, with 9 bases matching TRBD1. Looked up from germline, CDR1 is SGHNT and CDR2 is YYREEE (reference sequence). This CDR3 contains 14 residues. J gave up 2 bases and V 5 bases, and 5 bases lay outside the gene matches. CDR3 in amino acids: CASSYGTGTYEQYF. The CDR3 DNA is TGTGCCAGCAGTTACGGGACAGGGACCTACGAGCAGTACTTC.

The chain joins TRBV4-3 to TRBJ2-5; D uncertain. The CDR3 is made up of 12 amino acids. V was trimmed by 1 base and J by 7 bases, leaving 7 bases between them. Germline assignment: CDR1 LGHNA and CDR2 YSLEER. CDR3 protein: CASSQGPGTQYF. The CDR3 DNA is TGCGCCAGCAGCCAAGGACCGGGGACCCAGTACTTC.

This clone was seen only once. This chain uses TRBV7-2 with TRBJ1-2; maybe TRBD1 (6 bases). Germline V gene sequence: CDR1 SGHTA, CDR2 FQGNSA. The CDR3 length is 16 residues. Between the trimmed V and J ends, which lost 2 bases and 3 bases, there was a span of 16 bases. The CDR3 DNA reads as TGTGCCAGCAGCTTAACGGGACACAGAGGCGACTATGGCTACACCTTC. Residues: CASSLTGHRGDYGYTF.